The present TCR beta chain was sequenced within a study of blood T cell repertoires in COVID-19. Study as a whole: The origin of the acute and convalescent COVID-19 samples was the United States, Italy and Spain. Nucleic acid was either cDNA or gDNA, and it came from T cells, B-cell-depleted T cells, or PBMCs.

The CDR3 runs to 16 residues. Germline CDR1 reads LGHNT; CDR2 reads FRNRAP. The ends lost 2 bases at V and 3 bases at J; junction bases unmatched: 9. Profiling relied on immunoSEQ multiplex PCR, and the TCRdb table lists in-frame clones only, not all of them. This table holds about 200,000 clones, under 90% found once. This chain uses TRBV12-5 with TRBJ1-1, with 7 bases that match TRBD1. The sequencing input was peripheral blood. The receptor was derived from a man aged 50-60 years with acute or convalescent COVID-19. CDR3 region: CASGLSAGGSDTEAFF. The CDR3 bases are TGTGCTAGTGGTTTGTCCGCAGGGGGATCGGACACTGAAGCTTTCTTT.